This record looks at one T cell receptor beta chain sequence and its context. This PCR relied on a set of 60 Vbeta primers and 13 Jbeta primers. Libraries were prepared by immunoSEQ multiplex PCR; TCRdb keeps only in-frame clonotypes and omits some of them. The table shows about 100,000 clones, with 85% to 90% occurring only once. The sample comes from a study of cytomegalovirus exposure and HLA in healthy donors. Study-wide context: Early release data held 85 million to 95 million unique TCRs from HLA-typed donors. Falling in the Caucasian-associated ancestry cluster were 65% to 90% of approximately 410 genotyped donors.

The CDR3 runs 14 residues. Trimming removed 8 bases from V and 6 bases from J; junction bases left unmatched: 6. From germline, CDR1 is MNHEY and CDR2 SMNVEV (reference sequence). Each donor's status was that of a healthy bone marrow donor. The sample comprised PBMCs. The receptor's source is a man aged 30-40 years in good health and CMV-seronegative. The chain links TRBV27 to TRBJ1-6; 8 bases fit TRBD1. CDR3: CASGLDRANSPLHF. CDR3 coding DNA: TGTGCCAGCGGACTGGACAGGGCTAATTCACCCCTCCACTTT.